This entry lists 20 T cell receptor beta chains sequenced from one sample in a study of T cell responses to AZD1222 COVID-19 vaccine. TCRdb's copy holds only in-frame clones and misses some; the assay was immunoSEQ multiplex PCR. Found here are approximately 130,000 clones, about 90% of them singletons; the top ten hold almost 5.5%. Material: peripheral blood, obtained on day 0 of AZD1222 vaccination. Every receptor here comes from an adult in good health.

This clone is a singleton in its sample. The chain combines TRBV6-4 with TRBJ2-2; a weak D match, TRBD2 (5 bases). Germline V gives CDR1 MRHNA, CDR2 SNTAGT. This CDR3 spans 15 amino acids. The V gene lost 11 bases and the J gene lost 4 bases, with 20 bases spanning the gap. The CDR3 DNA is TGTGCCGGTGAACCTCGAAACCGGGGCACCGGGGAGCTGTTTTTT. This gives the protein CAGEPRNRGTGELFF.

This chain links TRBV19 with TRBJ1-1; D is unclear. The ends were cut back, 4 bases at V and 2 bases at J, with 8 bases in the middle. The CDR3 covers 13 residues. CDR1 and CDR2 from the germline V gene are LNHDA and SQIVND (reference sequence). The CDR3 DNA follows: TGTGCCAGTAGTAACGGGATTAACACTGAAGCTTTCTTT. Its protein is CASSNGINTEAFF.

This clone occurred a few times. J is TRBJ1-2 and V is TRBV3-1 (or the pseudogene TRBV3-2), with 11 bases lining up with TRBD1. CDR3 size: 12 residues. CDR1 and CDR2 (germline): LGHDT, YNNKEL (reference sequence). Losses at the gene ends were 8 bases for V and 7 bases for J; bases not matched to a gene: 3. CDR3 region: CASEGTGGGYTF. The CDR3 coding sequence is TGTGCCAGCGAAGGGACAGGGGGTGGCTACACCTTC.

V and J are TRBV18 and TRBJ1-3; the D is unclear. The CDR3 has 14 residues. V was clipped by 6 bases and J by 0 bases, with 9 bases between them. The V gene's germline CDR1 is KGHSH and CDR2 LQKENI. The CDR3 sequence is CASSRSASGNTIYF. In DNA form, the CDR3 reads TGTGCCAGCTCGCGATCTGCCTCTGGAAACACCATATATTTT.

V usage is TRBV6-5 and J usage is TRBJ1-1; D is ambiguous. Germline V CDR1 and CDR2: MNHEY, SVGAGI. The CDR3 length is 15 residues. V lost 1 base to trimming and J lost 1 base, with 10 bases between them. CDR3 nucleotide sequence: TGTGCCAGCAGTTACTTGGGGAGCAGGAACACTGAAGCTTTCTTT. It specifies CASSYLGSRNTEAFF.

The V gene is TRBV19, the J gene TRBJ1-4; 7 bases line up with TRBD1. J gave up 3 bases and V 6 bases, and 4 bases lay outside the gene matches. Germline-derived CDR1 and CDR2 are LNHDA and SQIVND (reference sequence). The CDR3 sequence is 14 residues long. CDR3 residues: CASRGTVPNEKLFF. DNA of the CDR3: TGTGCCAGTAGGGGGACAGTCCCTAATGAAAAACTGTTTTTT.

This chain joins TRBV5-5 and TRBJ1-1; 9 nucleotides match TRBD1. Germline loops: CDR1 SGHKS, CDR2 YYEKEE (reference sequence). Trimming cost V 4 bases and J 0 bases; bases outside gene matches: 10. There are 17 residues in the CDR3. CDR3: CASSTSWTGVLNTEAFF. CDR3 nucleotides: TGTGCCAGCAGCACGTCCTGGACAGGGGTATTGAACACTGAAGCTTTCTTT.

This clone occurred once. The junction departs from the called germline gene at one end, perhaps through a read error. The genes are TRBV7-7 and TRBJ2-2, with TRBD2 matching over 8 bases. The length of the CDR3 is 15 residues. Germline CDR1 SSHAT, CDR2 FNYEAQ (reference sequence). CDR3 DNA: TGTGCTAGCAGCTCGCGGGGGGACGGTGCCGGGGAGCTGTTTTTT. Amino acids: CASSSRGDGAGELFF.

This chain links TRBV18 with TRBJ1-2, with a possible D match to TRBD1 (6 bases). V was pared by 6 bases and J by 3 bases, with 14 bases between. Germline assignment: CDR1 KGHSH and CDR2 LQKENI. This CDR3 is built from 14 residues. The CDR3 protein is CASSRTDLYYGYTF. CDR3 DNA: TGTGCCAGCTCGCGGACAGATCTCTACTATGGCTACACCTTC.

CDR3 sequence reads: CSASVTSTDTQYF. CDR3 coding DNA: TGCAGTGCTAGTGTGACTTCAACAGATACGCAGTATTTT. J is TRBJ2-3 and V is TRBV20-1; D is unclear. V gave up 3 bases and J gave up 3 bases, with 10 bases separating them. The CDR3 runs 13 residues. The V gene's germline CDR1 is DFQATT and CDR2 SNEGSKA (reference sequence).

The chain employs TRBV7-3 and TRBJ2-1; TRBD2 matches at 12 bases. Germline trimming cut 5 bases from V and 5 bases from J; bases unmatched to any gene: 7. Germline V CDR1 and CDR2: SGHTA, FQGTGA. CDR3 length: 16 amino acids. The CDR3 sequence: CASSPPGLAGDNEQFF. The DNA for the CDR3 is TGTGCCAGCAGCCCACCGGGACTAGCGGGCGACAATGAGCAGTTCTTC.

This chain joins TRBV3-1 (or the pseudogene TRBV3-2) and TRBJ1-5, with no clear D. The CDR3 is made up of 13 amino acids. Germline values: CDR1 LGHDT, CDR2 YNNKEL (reference sequence). The V end lost 4 bases, the J end lost 1 base, and 5 bases lay between the germline ends. The CDR3 reads CASSPLSNQPQHF. The CDR3 DNA is TGTGCCAGCAGCCCCTTAAGCAATCAGCCCCAGCATTTT.

The chain couples TRBV30 to TRBJ1-1; no definite D call. Trimming removed 1 base from V and 8 bases from J, with 11 bases in between. The CDR3 spans 12 residues. Germline loops: CDR1 GTSNPN, CDR2 SVGIG (reference sequence). CDR3 nucleotides: TGTGCCTGGAGTGCCCACATGGCCGAAGCTTTCTTT. This encodes CAWSAHMAEAFF.

This sequence joins TRBV2 and TRBJ2-1, with D unresolved. Germline-derived CDR1 and CDR2 are SNHLY and FYNNEI. The CDR3 runs 16 residues. Trimming removed 1 base at V and 0 bases at J, with 10 bases between. The CDR3 sequence is CASSEGDWSSYNEQFF. In nucleotides, the CDR3 is TGTGCCAGCAGTGAAGGAGACTGGAGCTCCTACAATGAGCAGTTCTTC.

The CDR3 sequence: CASSYSVGYYEQFF. CDR3 DNA sequence: TGTGCCAGCAGTTACTCGGTAGGGTATTATGAGCAGTTCTTC. V is TRBV6-5 and J is TRBJ2-1, with D unclear. The CDR3 sequence is 14 residues long. The germline V and J ends were trimmed by 0 bases and 8 bases, with 11 bases remaining between them. The germline gives CDR1 MNHEY, CDR2 SVGAGI.

The chain couples TRBV19 to TRBJ2-1; D gene unclear. Trimming took off 3 bases at V and 10 bases at J, with 13 bases between the two ends. Per the germline V gene, CDR1 is LNHDA and CDR2 is SQIVND (reference sequence). The CDR3 length is 13 residues. In DNA, the CDR3 is TGTGCCAGTAGTATTTTGAGCTATGCGGAGCAGTTCTTC. The encoded protein is CASSILSYAEQFF. The full variable domain, completed using reference TRBV19 and TRBJ2-1, is DGGITQSPKYLFRKEGQNVTLSCEQNLNHDAMYWYRQDPGQGLRLIYYSQIVNDFQKGDIAEGYSVSREKKESFPLTVTSAQKNPTAFYLCASSILSYAEQFFGPGTRLTVL.

The chain combines TRBV3-1 (or the pseudogene TRBV3-2) with TRBJ1-3, with D uncertain. Germline loops: CDR1 LGHDT, CDR2 YNNKEL (reference sequence). V was shortened by 4 bases and J by 0 bases, with 4 bases between the two germline ends. The CDR3 runs 13 residues. The CDR3 protein is CASSLRSGNTIYF. The CDR3 nucleotides read TGTGCCAGCAGCCTCCGCTCTGGAAACACCATATATTTT.

The rearrangement joins TRBV13 to TRBJ2-1; 10 nucleotides line up with TRBD2. This CDR3 comprises 18 residues. The V and J ends lost 3 bases and 0 bases, in that order; junction bases with no gene match: 8. Germline assignment: CDR1 PRHDT and CDR2 FYEKMQ (reference sequence). Written as DNA, the CDR3 is TGTGCCAGCAGCTTGGCAGCGGGAGGGCGGAGCTCCTACAATGAGCAGTTCTTC. Translating it yields CASSLAAGGRSSYNEQFF.

The sample holds one count of this clone. V is TRBV5-4 and J is TRBJ1-1; D is unresolved. The ends were cut back, 2 bases at V and 3 bases at J, with 5 bases in the middle. The CDR3 extends over 12 amino acids. Germline values: CDR1 SGHNT, CDR2 YYREEE (reference sequence). The CDR3 loop reads CASSFGDTEAFF. CDR3 nucleotides: TGTGCCAGCAGCTTCGGGGACACTGAAGCTTTCTTT.

The V call is TRBV4-2, the J call TRBJ1-3; D gene unclear. Germline V gives CDR1 LGHNA, CDR2 YNFKEQ. The germline V and J ends were trimmed by 3 bases and 0 bases, with 9 bases remaining between them. The CDR3 totals 15 residues. CDR3 loop: CASSQTTSSGNTIYF. CDR3 DNA: TGTGCCAGCAGCCAGACTACGAGCTCTGGAAACACCATATATTTT.